Each of the 28 T cell receptor beta chains below was sequenced from the same sample in a study of shared clonotypes between healthy human individuals. Sequencing used immunoSEQ multiplex PCR; TCRdb keeps in-frame clones, though not all of them. The repertoire includes about 680,000 clones, under 80% of them detected once, and less than 2% sits in the top ten. The sequencing input was memory CD4+ T cells sorted from blood. Regarding subset: CD45RA-negative fraction. Every receptor here comes from a woman in her twenties or thirties in good health.

The chain uses TRBV7-9 and TRBJ1-6; TRBD1 agrees at 8 bases. After removal of 7 bases from V and 10 bases from J, the junction contained 12 bases not matched to a gene. Germline V gene lookup returns CDR1 SEHNR and CDR2 FQNEAQ (reference sequence). CDR3 length: 15 residues. CDR3 sequence: CASTPGGLTQSPLHF. Written as DNA, the CDR3 is TGTGCCAGCACGCCAGGGGGCTTGACACAATCACCCCTCCACTTT.

This clone appeared a single time. The rearrangement links TRBV7-6 to TRBJ1-4, with TRBD1 identical over 11 bases. The CDR3 consists of 14 residues. Germline CDR1 SGHVS, CDR2 FNYEAQ. J lost 8 bases, V lost 8 bases, and 7 bases had no gene match. CDR3 nucleotides: TGTGCCAGCTCCCGGGGACAGGGGGGAGAAAAACTGTTTTTT. Translating gives CASSRGQGGEKLFF.

V gene TRBV7-6 combines with J gene TRBJ1-1; D unresolved. V dropped 5 bases and J dropped 0 bases, with 10 bases sitting between them. Germline V gene sequence: CDR1 SGHVS, CDR2 FNYEAQ. The CDR3 runs to 14 residues. CDR3 loop: CASSAGRVNTEAFF. The CDR3 region has the DNA TGTGCCAGCAGCGCCGGAAGGGTGAACACTGAAGCTTTCTTT.

V is TRBV2 and J is TRBJ2-5; TRBD2 agrees at 7 bases. The tail of the sequence fits TRBJ2-7 better, so the J call may be wrong. Germline values: CDR1 SNHLY, CDR2 FYNNEI. The CDR3 totals 14 residues. CDR3 sequence (DNA): TGTGCCAGCAGTGAAGGGCTAGCGGTCTACGAGCAGTACTTC. As protein: CASSEGLAVYEQYF.

The rearrangement joins TRBV6-5 to TRBJ2-1; 8 nucleotides agree with TRBD2. After removal of 6 bases from V and 6 bases from J, the junction contained 7 bases not matched to a gene. Germline lookup yields CDR1 MNHEY and CDR2 SVGAGI. The CDR3 is 14 residues long. This CDR3 is CASRMGLDVNEQFF. The DNA for the CDR3 is TGTGCCAGCAGGATGGGACTAGATGTCAATGAGCAGTTCTTC.

This chain links TRBV27 with TRBJ1-2; maybe TRBD1 (6 bases). Germline CDR1 and CDR2: MNHEY and SMNVEV (reference sequence). The germline V and J ends were trimmed by 8 bases and 5 bases, with 18 bases remaining between them. The CDR3 runs to 14 residues. CDR3 region: CASAVTGQTYGYTF. The CDR3 nucleotides read TGTGCCAGCGCCGTGACAGGCCAGACGTATGGCTACACCTTC.

In this sample, this clone turned up many times. This rearrangement joins TRBV29-1 to TRBJ1-1, with a possible D match to TRBD1 (5 bases). Germline assignment: CDR1 SQVTM and CDR2 ANQGSEA. With 5 bases removed from V and 5 bases from J, the gap between germline ends came to 15 bases. The CDR3 covers 13 residues. CDR3 sequence: CSVFRAGRTEAFF. Here the CDR3 DNA reads TGCAGCGTTTTCAGGGCAGGGAGGACTGAAGCTTTCTTT.

This sequence joins TRBV4-1 and TRBJ2-2; D is perhaps TRBD2 (6 bases). The ends were cut back, 2 bases at V and 13 bases at J, with 17 bases in the middle. This CDR3 spans 14 amino acids. From germline, CDR1 is MGHRA and CDR2 YSYEKL. The CDR3 DNA sequence: TGCGCCAGCAGCCAACCCACCCGGGGGTCTGGGCTGTTTTTT. It translates to CASSQPTRGSGLFF.

A note on this clone: A much larger clone is a single base away; this may be a read error. The J gene is TRBJ2-3, the V gene TRBV11-2; 9 bases map to TRBD1. CDR3 length equals 14 residues. J was trimmed by 5 bases and V by 1 base; bases with no gene match: 1. The germline V gene encodes CDR1 SGHAT and CDR2 FQNNGV. This CDR3 is CASSLGDRVDTQYF. CDR3 bases: TGTGCCAGCAGCTTAGGGGACAGGGTAGATACGCAGTATTTT.

This clone showed up just a few times. This chain joins TRBV4-2 and TRBJ2-2, with 8 bases lining up with TRBD2. Per the germline V gene, CDR1 is LGHNA and CDR2 is YNFKEQ. CDR3 size: 17 residues. V lost 1 base, J lost 6 bases, and 10 bases stayed unmatched. The CDR3 region is CASSQGARREVSGELFF. Written as DNA, the CDR3 is TGTGCCAGCAGCCAAGGAGCTCGGCGGGAGGTCTCCGGGGAGCTGTTTTTT.

The sample holds many counts of this clone. The identical CDR3 is also encoded by other nucleotide sequences in the sample. The J gene is TRBJ2-7, the V gene TRBV5-1; TRBD2 agrees at 7 bases. This CDR3 is 13 amino acids long. The V gene end was trimmed by 2 bases and the J gene end by 4 bases; junction bases not matched to a gene: 3. The V gene's germline CDR1 is SGHRS and CDR2 YFSETQ. The CDR3: CASSLSGGYEQYF. For the CDR3, the DNA is TGCGCCAGCAGCTTATCGGGAGGATACGAGCAGTACTTC.

The chain couples TRBV6-6 to TRBJ2-3; no definite D call. Germline V lookup: CDR1 MNHNY, CDR2 SVGAGI (reference sequence). CDR3 size: 12 residues. Trimming left V 7 bases short and J 0 bases short, with 5 bases between. This CDR3 is CASMGSTDTQYF. CDR3 coding DNA: TGTGCCAGCATGGGAAGCACAGATACGCAGTATTTT.

In this sample, this clone turned up a few times. The chain recombines TRBV19 with TRBJ2-7; D not certain. Trimming stripped 8 bases from V and 5 bases from J, with 19 bases between. Germline assignment: CDR1 LNHDA and CDR2 SQIVND (reference sequence). The CDR3 is made up of 14 amino acids. The CDR3 region has the DNA TGTGCCAGTGCCCCAACGAGTTTCGAGGACGAGCAGTACTTC. Encoded protein: CASAPTSFEDEQYF.

The sample holds a few counts of this clone. The V call is TRBV28, the J call TRBJ2-3; 8 bases are a match to TRBD2. The CDR3 is 17 residues long. Germline CDR1 is MDHEN and CDR2 is SYDVKM. The trim removed 5 bases at V and 2 bases at J, leaving 12 bases unmatched. CDR3 loop: CASSPYGSGSLTDTQYF. CDR3 sequence (DNA): TGTGCCAGCAGTCCATATGGGAGCGGGAGCCTCACAGATACGCAGTATTTT.

This chain connects TRBV29-1 to TRBJ2-3; D ambiguous. Trimming stripped 3 bases from V and 2 bases from J, with 12 bases between. CDR3 length equals 14 residues. The germline gives CDR1 SQVTM, CDR2 ANQGSEA. CDR3 sequence (DNA): TGCAGCGTTGACGTGGCAGTCTCCACAGATACGCAGTATTTT. Its protein product is CSVDVAVSTDTQYF.

The chain is built from TRBV28 and TRBJ2-7, with 11 bases that match TRBD2. CDR1 MDHEN and CDR2 SYDVKM come from the germline V gene. This CDR3 is built from 17 residues. J was trimmed by 2 bases and V by 2 bases; bases with no gene match: 8. This CDR3 is CASSLRRTSGSPYEQYF. The CDR3 DNA is TGTGCCAGCAGTTTAAGGCGGACTAGCGGGTCTCCCTACGAGCAGTACTTC.

In its sample, this clone was seen a few times. The chain links TRBV5-1 to TRBJ2-7; weak D call: TRBD2 (6 bases). The germline CDR1 and CDR2 sequences are SGHRS and YFSETQ. The V and J ends lost 0 bases and 4 bases respectively, with 11 bases between them. The CDR3 spans 14 residues. The CDR3 loop is CASSLAAGHYEQYF. CDR3 DNA: TGCGCCAGCAGCTTGGCAGCGGGTCATTACGAGCAGTACTTC.

CDR3 in amino acids: CASSPPRGVTYNEQFF. CDR3 in DNA: TGTGCCAGCTCACCACCCCGAGGGGTTACCTACAATGAGCAGTTCTTC. The V call is TRBV18, the J call TRBJ2-1, with D perhaps TRBD1 or TRBD2 (5 bases each). The germline gives CDR1 KGHSH, CDR2 LQKENI. CDR3 length: 16 residues. V was shortened by 0 bases and J by 2 bases, with 11 bases between the two germline ends. Filled out from reference TRBV18 and TRBJ2-1, the complete variable domain reads NAGVMQNPRHLVRRRGQEARLRCSPMKGHSHVYWYRQLPEEGLKFMVYLQKENIIDESGMPKERFSAEFPKEGPSILRIQQVVRGDSAAYFCASSPPRGVTYNEQFFGPGTRLTVL.

This clone occurred once. This chain's CDR3 is CASSQVGGQGETQYF. The CDR3 DNA reads as TGCGCCAGCAGCCAAGTTGGGGGACAGGGGGAGACCCAGTACTTC. V and J are TRBV4-1 and TRBJ2-5, with 10 bases fitting TRBD1. This CDR3 comprises 15 residues. V gave up 1 base and J gave up 5 bases; unmatched junction bases: 4. Germline V CDR1 and CDR2: MGHRA, YSYEKL.

The chain is built from TRBV2 and TRBJ2-2; 7 nucleotides match TRBD1. Germline trimming cut 8 bases from V and 4 bases from J; bases unmatched to any gene: 7. This CDR3 has 14 residues. From germline, CDR1 is SNHLY and CDR2 FYNNEI. The CDR3 DNA follows: TGTGCCAGCCAGGGACAGCTCTCCACCGGGGAGCTGTTTTTT. This encodes CASQGQLSTGELFF. Variable domain in full (rest from reference TRBV2 and TRBJ2-2): EPEVTQTPSHQVTQMGQEVILRCVPISNHLYFYWYRQILGQKVEFLVSFYNNEISEKSEIFDDQFSVERPDGSNFTLKIRSTKLEDSAMYFCASQGQLSTGELFFGEGSRLTVL.

The rearrangement uses TRBV7-3 and TRBJ1-1, with a possible D match to TRBD1 (5 bases). In germline, CDR1 is SGHTA, CDR2 FQGTGA. CDR3 size: 14 residues. Trimming took 4 bases from V and 7 from J, leaving 16 bases between them. This chain's CDR3 is CASSYLALGGEAFF. The CDR3 DNA reads as TGTGCCAGCAGCTACCTCGCTTTGGGGGGTGAAGCTTTCTTT.

This clone was counted a single time. The V and J genes are TRBV28 and TRBJ2-5, with a possible D match to TRBD2 (6 bases). The CDR3 is 12 residues long. V was clipped by 6 bases and J by 4 bases, with 9 bases between them. Germline V gene lookup returns CDR1 MDHEN and CDR2 SYDVKM. The CDR3 loop reads CASRAAGETQYF. CDR3 in DNA: TGTGCCAGCAGGGCAGCGGGAGAGACCCAGTACTTC.

This clone was counted once. This chain joins TRBV10-3 and TRBJ2-3; 14 positions match TRBD2. Germline V gene sequence: CDR1 ENHRY, CDR2 SYGVKD. J lost 4 bases, V lost 10 bases, and 13 bases had no gene match. The CDR3 has 17 amino acids. This CDR3 is CATSKKGTSGSSDTQYF. The CDR3 DNA reads as TGTGCCACCTCCAAGAAGGGGACTAGCGGGAGCTCAGATACGCAGTATTTT.

The rearrangement uses TRBV2 and TRBJ2-3; 8 bases match TRBD2. The J segment lost 3 bases and the V segment lost 7 bases, leaving 9 bases of the junction unmatched. Germline V gene sequence: CDR1 SNHLY, CDR2 FYNNEI. This CDR3 is 15 amino acids long. CDR3 sequence reads: CASTRAGVGTDTQYF. The CDR3, as DNA: TGTGCCAGCACAAGAGCGGGAGTGGGGACAGATACGCAGTATTTT.

The V call is TRBV7-8, the J call TRBJ1-2, with D perhaps TRBD1 (5 bases). The CDR3 loop spans 15 amino acids. Trimming left V 2 bases short and J 4 bases short, with 14 bases between. Germline V lookup: CDR1 SGHVS, CDR2 FQNEAQ. Here the CDR3 DNA reads TGTGCCAGCAGCTTAAACCGGGACCGAGTCTATGGCTACACCTTC. Amino acid sequence: CASSLNRDRVYGYTF.

This sequence joins TRBV25-1 and TRBJ2-1, with 10 nucleotides matching TRBD1. Germline CDR1 reads MGHDK; CDR2 reads SYGVNS. CDR3 length: 16 residues. The V and J ends lost 5 bases and 5 bases, in that order; junction bases with no gene match: 9. The CDR3, as DNA: TGTGCCAGCAGTCCCGCGGGGACAGGGGTTCACAATGAGCAGTTCTTC. This sequence encodes CASSPAGTGVHNEQFF.

The chain is built from TRBV29-1 and TRBJ2-1; no definite D call. CDR1 is SQVTM and CDR2 is ANQGSEA in the germline V gene. V shed 6 bases and J shed 8 bases, with 14 bases lying between them. The CDR3 is 12 amino acids. The CDR3 coding sequence is TGCAGCGTGGACCTGAGGAGTGATGAGCAGTTCTTC. It specifies CSVDLRSDEQFF.

The rearrangement uses TRBV6-4 and TRBJ2-2, with D unclear. CDR1 MRHNA and CDR2 SNTAGT come from the germline V gene. The CDR3 is made up of 18 amino acids. Trimming pared 0 bases from V and 0 bases from J, leaving 14 bases between. The CDR3 here is CASSDSSSIGSNTGELFF. Here the CDR3 DNA reads TGTGCCAGCAGTGACTCGAGCTCGATCGGATCGAACACCGGGGAGCTGTTTTTT.